These 22 T cell receptor beta chains were sequenced from one sample in a study of T cells in Graves' hyperthyroidism and ophthalmopathy. There were TCR beta CDR3 regions amplified from RNA transcripts. HTBI primers were used for first-round RT-PCR of the TCR CDR3. TCRdb re-derived calls from the multiplex PCR reads in MiXCR, one entry per CDR3 protein. The sample lists fewer than 600,000 distinct CDR3 sequences; approximately 14% were seen once. Sequencing was done on a sample of blood. These receptors were obtained from a woman aged 35 to 49 with Graves' hyperthyroidism.

The table lists this clonotype with many counts. V gene TRBV7-9 combines with J gene TRBJ2-1; 8 nucleotides line up with TRBD1. CDR1 and CDR2 from the germline V gene are SEHNR and FQNEAQ (reference sequence). This CDR3 is built from 15 residues. The ends lost 5 bases at V and 4 bases at J; junction bases unmatched: 7. CDR3 nucleotide sequence: TGTGCCAGCAGCCACGACAGGGGAGTATACAATGAGCAGTTCTTC. Protein product: CASSHDRGVYNEQFF.

This chain's CDR3 is CASSLSGQGLLNEQFF. CDR3 DNA sequence: TGTGCCAGCAGCTTATCGGGACAGGGGCTATTAAATGAGCAGTTCTTC. The chain combines TRBV7-3 with TRBJ2-1; 10 bases line up with TRBD1. The V segment lost 2 bases and the J segment 7 bases; nucleotides outside the gene matches: 8. Germline CDR1 is SGHTA and CDR2 is FQGTGA. The CDR3 sequence is 16 residues long.

The V gene is TRBV19, the J gene TRBJ2-3, with 12 bases lining up with TRBD2. With V trimmed by 4 bases and J by 5 bases, 10 bases remained unmatched. Per the germline V gene, CDR1 is LNHDA and CDR2 is SQIVND (reference sequence). The CDR3 covers 17 residues. CDR3 sequence reads: CASSTGRLAGARDTQYF. The CDR3 nucleotides read TGTGCCAGTAGTACGGGTCGACTAGCGGGAGCTAGAGATACGCAGTATTTT. The full variable domain, its missing parts supplied by reference TRBV19 and TRBJ2-3, is DGGITQSPKYLFRKEGQNVTLSCEQNLNHDAMYWYRQDPGQGLRLIYYSQIVNDFQKGDIAEGYSVSREKKESFPLTVTSAQKNPTAFYLCASSTGRLAGARDTQYFGPGTRLTVL.

This clonotype has ten or more counts. This chain connects TRBV28 to TRBJ1-2, with D unclear. The CDR3 is made up of 13 amino acids. In germline, CDR1 is MDHEN, CDR2 SYDVKM. Trimming took 2 bases from V and 8 from J, leaving 12 bases between them. CDR3 amino acids: CASSLRIGYGYTF. CDR3 coding DNA: TGTGCCAGCAGTTTAAGGATTGGTTACGGCTACACCTTC.

The V gene is TRBV20-1, the J gene TRBJ1-6, with TRBD1 matching over 7 bases. Germline lookup yields CDR1 DFQATT and CDR2 SNEGSKA (reference sequence). The CDR3 runs 17 residues. V was pared by 1 base and J by 0 bases, with 6 bases of the junction left unmatched. Here the CDR3 DNA reads TGCAGTGCTAGAGTACCGGGACAGAGCTCCTATAATTCACCCCTCCACTTT. The encoded protein is CSARVPGQSSYNSPLHF.

The genes are TRBV20-1 and TRBJ1-2; tentative D call: TRBD1 (6 bases). This CDR3 spans 13 amino acids. CDR1 and CDR2 from the germline V gene are DFQATT and SNEGSKA (reference sequence). V gave up 5 bases and J gave up 2 bases, with 12 bases separating them. CDR3 sequence reads: CSAGLDRNYGYTF. The CDR3 region has the DNA TGCAGTGCTGGACTGGACAGAAACTATGGCTACACCTTC.

The chain combines TRBV2 with TRBJ1-2; 9 bases map to TRBD1. Germline-derived CDR1 and CDR2 are SNHLY and FYNNEI. CDR3 size: 14 residues. The V segment lost 9 bases and the J segment 6 bases; nucleotides outside the gene matches: 11. The CDR3 region is CASEGDRAFDGYTF. DNA for the CDR3: TGTGCCAGTGAGGGGGACAGGGCTTTTGATGGCTACACCTTC.

As regards this clonotype: A much larger clone lies a single base off, so this may be a read error. The chain links TRBV6-2 or TRBV6-3 to TRBJ2-1, with 7 positions matching TRBD2. The length of the CDR3 is 16 residues. Germline assignment: CDR1 MNHEY and CDR2 SVGEGT. Here the CDR3 reads CASSRSGYGSYNEQLF. CDR3 nucleotide sequence: TGTGCCAGCAGTCGTAGCGGGTATGGCTCCTACAATGAGCAGCTCTTC.

This clonotype has more than one count but fewer than ten. The chain employs TRBV11-2 and TRBJ2-2, with 11 bases aligning to TRBD2. From germline, CDR1 is SGHAT and CDR2 FQNNGV. The CDR3 has 20 amino acids. Trimming cost V 2 bases and J 0 bases; bases outside gene matches: 11. In DNA, the CDR3 is TGTGCCAGCAGCTTACCCGGGAACGGTAGCGGGAGGGCGAACACCGGGGAGCTGTTTTTT. Translated, it gives CASSLPGNGSGRANTGELFF.

The CDR3 loop is CASSERAPGSNTGELFF. CDR3 nucleotide sequence: TGTGCCAGCAGTGAAAGGGCCCCCGGCTCTAACACCGGGGAGCTGTTTTTT. The rearrangement joins TRBV6-2 or TRBV6-3 to TRBJ2-2; no firm D call. Trimming took off 5 bases at V and 2 bases at J, with 18 bases between the two ends. Germline CDR1 and CDR2: MNHEY and SVGEGT. The CDR3 contains 17 residues.

This clonotype was detected ten times or more. J is TRBJ2-7 and V is TRBV25-1, with 7 positions matching TRBD1. This CDR3 has 14 residues. Per the germline V gene, CDR1 is MGHDK and CDR2 is SYGVNS. Trimming took 4 bases from V and 3 from J; bases not matched to a gene: 6. CDR3 amino acids: CASSGDRDDYEQYF. The CDR3 DNA reads as TGTGCCAGCAGTGGGGACAGAGACGACTACGAGCAGTACTTC.

Turning to this clonotype: A read error is possible here, since a much larger clone lies one base away. The rearrangement uses TRBV10-3 and TRBJ1-1; D might be TRBD1 (5 bases). This CDR3 region has 15 residues. Germline-derived CDR1 and CDR2 are ENHRY and SYGVKD. This chain's CDR3 is CAISDMGGGRTVAFF. DNA for the CDR3: TGTGCCATCAGTGATATGGGGGGGGGACGCACTGTAGCTTTCTTT.

This clonotype was counted at least ten times. J is TRBJ2-3 and V is TRBV11-3, with unresolved D. The CDR3 is 13 amino acids. The germline gives CDR1 SGHNT, CDR2 YENEEA. V was cut by 3 bases and J by 3 bases, with 7 bases left in between. The CDR3 sequence: CASSFLETDTQYF. Written as DNA, the CDR3 is TGTGCCAGCAGCTTTCTAGAGACAGATACGCAGTATTTT. The whole variable domain, filled in from reference TRBV11-3 and TRBJ2-3, reads EAGVVQSPRYKIIEKKQPVAFWCNPISGHNTLYWYLQNLGQGPELLIRYENEEAVDDSQLPKDRFSAERLKGVDSTLKIQPAELGDSAVYLCASSFLETDTQYFGPGTRLTVL.

This clonotype was picked up many times. The rearrangement uses TRBV20-1 and TRBJ2-3; no reliable D call. The CDR3 runs 12 residues. Deletions cut 6 bases from V and 2 bases from J, with 9 bases between. Germline V gene sequence: CDR1 DFQATT, CDR2 SNEGSKA (reference sequence). The CDR3 reads CSAATFTDTQYF. CDR3 nucleotide sequence: TGCAGTGCAGCTACCTTCACAGATACGCAGTATTTT.

The table lists this clonotype with a few counts. This rearrangement joins TRBV4-1 to TRBJ1-1; TRBD1 might be the D (6 bases). The CDR3 is 14 residues long. Germline-derived CDR1 and CDR2 are MGHRA and YSYEKL. With 5 bases removed from V and 6 bases from J, the gap between germline ends came to 16 bases. CDR3 in DNA: TGCGCCAGCAGCTTTAACACAGGGATCCCTGAAGCTTTCTTT. Translated: CASSFNTGIPEAFF.

Ten or more counts support this clonotype. The rearrangement uses TRBV5-8 and TRBJ2-2; 11 nucleotides align to TRBD2. J lost 4 bases, V lost 3 bases, and 11 bases had no gene match. Germline V gene lookup returns CDR1 SGHTS and CDR2 YDEGEE. The CDR3 loop spans 18 amino acids. CDR3 DNA: TGTGCCAGCAGCTCAACCGGGACTAGCGGAAGGGGCACCGGGGAGCTGTTTTTT. This gives the protein CASSSTGTSGRGTGELFF.

This clonotype showed up many times. V is TRBV12-3 or TRBV12-4 and J is TRBJ1-1; 8 bases agree with TRBD1. The CDR3 has 14 amino acids. Trimming at V came to 3 bases and at J to 5 bases, leaving 5 bases not matched to a gene. CDR3 nucleotides: TGTGCCAGCAGTTTTGACAGGGGCCTAACTGAAGCTTTCTTT. This gives the protein CASSFDRGLTEAFF.

This clonotype occurred many times. The chain uses TRBV7-9 and TRBJ2-1; 12 nucleotides align to TRBD2. J lost 7 bases, V lost 1 base, and 2 bases had no gene match. The CDR3 length is 15 residues. Germline V CDR1 and CDR2: SEHNR, FQNEAQ (reference sequence). The CDR3 sequence is CASSLDGLAGNEQFF. In nucleotides, the CDR3 is TGTGCCAGCAGCTTAGATGGACTAGCGGGAAATGAGCAGTTCTTC.

This clonotype appeared a few times. The chain employs TRBV2 and TRBJ2-5, with a possible D match to TRBD2 (5 bases). The germline V and J ends were trimmed by 4 bases and 5 bases, with 8 bases remaining between them. This CDR3 has 12 residues. In germline, CDR1 is SNHLY, CDR2 FYNNEI. In DNA, the CDR3 is TGTGCCAGCAGTGGGGGAGATGAGACCCAGTACTTC. Encoded protein: CASSGGDETQYF.

The chain has TRBV28 and TRBJ1-2; the D is unclear. Trimming stripped 3 bases from V and 5 bases from J, with 19 bases between. The CDR3 covers 16 residues. From germline, CDR1 is MDHEN and CDR2 SYDVKM. CDR3 sequence (DNA): TGTGCCAGCAGTTTTGCGAGTGGAGGGAGGACGTATGGCTACACCTTC. Its translation is CASSFASGGRTYGYTF.

This clonotype occurred many times. This chain links TRBV5-4 with TRBJ2-1; 10 bases map to TRBD2. The CDR3 sequence is 14 residues long. V shed 10 bases and J 7 bases; nucleotides not matched to a gene: 11. Germline loops: CDR1 SGHNT, CDR2 YYREEE (reference sequence). The CDR3 region has the DNA TGTGCCTATCAAGCGGGAGGGCCTGAGAATGAGCAGTTCTTC. As protein: CAYQAGGPENEQFF. The variable domain in full, completed from reference TRBV5-4 and TRBJ2-1, reads ETGVTQSPTHLIKTRGQQVTLRCSSQSGHNTVSWYQQALGQGPQFIFQYYREEENGRGNFPPRFSGLQFPNYSSELNVNALELDDSALYLCAYQAGGPENEQFFGPGTRLTVL.

The sample holds a few counts of this clonotype. The chain joins TRBV5-6 to TRBJ2-1, with 9 bases matching TRBD2. The CDR3 is made up of 16 amino acids. Trimming took 1 base from V and 7 from J; bases not matched to a gene: 9. Per germline, CDR1 SGHDT and CDR2 YYEEEE. CDR3 sequence reads: CASSLFSSGVYNEQFF. The DNA for the CDR3 is TGTGCCAGCAGCTTGTTTTCTAGCGGGGTCTATAATGAGCAGTTCTTC.